The 25 T cell receptor beta chains below all came from one sample that was sequenced in a study of cytomegalovirus exposure and HLA in healthy donors. PCR primers comprised 60 Vbeta and 13 Jbeta primers. Produced via immunoSEQ multiplex PCR; TCRdb's table is partial and in-frame only. The table records some 130,000 clones, over 60% of them present only once. The sample taken for sequencing was PBMCs. These receptors came from a human donor in good health.

This sequence joins TRBV2 and TRBJ1-5, with no clear D. V was cut by 8 bases and J by 0 bases, with 11 bases left in between. Germline V gives CDR1 SNHLY, CDR2 FYNNEI. This CDR3 is built from 14 residues. In DNA form, the CDR3 reads TGTGCCAGCGGAGTCGAATATAGCAATCAGCCCCAGCATTTT. Its translation is CASGVEYSNQPQHF.

The V call is TRBV5-4, the J call TRBJ1-5; D not resolved. Germline CDR1 is SGHNT and CDR2 is YYREEE (reference sequence). The length of the CDR3 is 16 residues. Trimming left V 0 bases short and J 0 bases short, with 10 bases between. CDR3 sequence: CASSLEGSYSNQPQHF. The DNA of the CDR3 is TGTGCCAGCAGCTTGGAAGGGAGTTATAGCAATCAGCCCCAGCATTTT.

The CDR3 bases are TGTGCCAGCAGTGAATACAGCTACGAGCAGTACTTC. This translates into CASSEYSYEQYF. The chain is built from TRBV2 and TRBJ2-7; D not resolved. The germline V gene encodes CDR1 SNHLY and CDR2 FYNNEI. The CDR3 runs to 12 residues. The V end was cut by 2 bases, the J end by 3 bases, with 5 bases between.

This chain links TRBV14 with TRBJ2-7, with TRBD1 as a possible D gene (5 bases). Trimming took off 5 bases at V and 9 bases at J, with 17 bases between the two ends. This CDR3 is built from 13 residues. Germline loops: CDR1 SGHDN, CDR2 FVKESK. CDR3 region: CASSTTLGVRQYF. In DNA form, the CDR3 reads TGTGCCAGCAGCACGACTCTAGGGGTCAGGCAGTACTTC.

The rearrangement uses TRBV5-6 and TRBJ2-5; no clear D. The J call may not be correct, given that the DNA end is closer to TRBJ2-7. CDR3 length: 16 residues. Germline V CDR1 and CDR2: SGHDT, YYEEEE. CDR3 region: CASSSGSLLSSYEQYF. CDR3 DNA: TGTGCCAGCAGCTCAGGAAGCCTCCTCAGCTCCTACGAGCAGTACTTC.

The rearrangement joins TRBV10-2 to TRBJ1-1; 8 positions agree with TRBD1. The V and J ends lost 2 bases and 3 bases, in that order; junction bases with no gene match: 5. CDR1 and CDR2 from the germline V gene are WSHSY and SAAADI. CDR3 length equals 15 residues. The CDR3 DNA sequence: TGCGCCAGCAGTGAGCGATCAGGGGGCCACACTGAAGCTTTCTTT. As protein: CASSERSGGHTEAFF.

J is TRBJ2-7 and V is TRBV7-9; D may be TRBD1 (5 bases). V dropped 7 bases and J dropped 4 bases, with 14 bases sitting between them. The CDR3 is 13 residues long. The V gene's germline CDR1 is SEHNR and CDR2 FQNEAQ (reference sequence). For the CDR3, the DNA is TGTGCCAGCACCCGTGGAGACAGTTACGAGCAGTACTTC. Amino acids: CASTRGDSYEQYF.

This chain connects TRBV5-1 to TRBJ2-5, with 10 bases identical to TRBD2. The CDR3 extends over 15 amino acids. The ends lost 4 bases at V and 3 bases at J; junction bases unmatched: 6. The germline gives CDR1 SGHRS, CDR2 YFSETQ. The CDR3 region is CASSGPLAGEETQYF. The CDR3 DNA reads as TGCGCCAGCAGCGGACCCCTAGCGGGGGAAGAGACCCAGTACTTC.

The chain recombines TRBV5-1 with TRBJ2-5, with 8 bases that match TRBD2. This CDR3 has 15 residues. The germline V gene encodes CDR1 SGHRS and CDR2 YFSETQ. The junction had 9 bases not matched to a gene; V was cut back by 3 bases and J by 5 bases. CDR3 residues: CASSSGPGGRETQYF. CDR3 coding DNA: TGCGCCAGCAGCTCGGGGCCGGGGGGGCGGGAGACCCAGTACTTC.

The V gene is TRBV5-6, the J gene TRBJ1-2, with a possible D match to TRBD1 (6 bases). Germline loops: CDR1 SGHDT, CDR2 YYEEEE. The CDR3 loop spans 16 amino acids. The V end lost 3 bases, the J end lost 0 bases, and 15 bases lay between the germline ends. The chain's CDR3 is CASSSDVQGANYGYTF. CDR3 nucleotide sequence: TGTGCCAGCAGCTCCGACGTACAGGGAGCTAACTATGGCTACACCTTC.

This clone was picked up a small number of times. This rearrangement joins TRBV29-1 to TRBJ1-2; D uncertain. V lost 5 bases, J lost 8 bases, and 15 bases lay in between. The CDR3 loop spans 12 amino acids. The V gene's germline CDR1 is SQVTM and CDR2 ANQGSEA. The CDR3 nucleotides are TGCAGCGTTTATGACTCCGCGAGGGGCTACACCTTC. It specifies CSVYDSARGYTF.

This rearrangement joins TRBV19 to TRBJ2-5; 10 bases are shared with TRBD2. Germline lookup yields CDR1 LNHDA and CDR2 SQIVND (reference sequence). V lost 6 bases to trimming and J lost 5 bases; unmatched junction nucleotides: 6. The length of the CDR3 is 14 residues. In nucleotides, the CDR3 is TGTGCCAGTAGGTCTAGCGGGGGTTTGGAGACCCAGTACTTC. Translated: CASRSSGGLETQYF.

This clone came up once. The genes are TRBV7-3 and TRBJ2-1; no firm D call. Trimming removed 2 bases at V and 6 bases at J, with 14 bases between. The CDR3 runs 15 residues. Germline V gives CDR1 SGHTA, CDR2 FQGTGA. In DNA form, the CDR3 reads TGTGCCAGCAGCTTATCATCTTTACAGTCCAATGAGCAGTTCTTC. Its protein product is CASSLSSLQSNEQFF.

CDR3 bases: TGTGCCAGCAGCCTTTCAGATACGCAGTATTTT. Translation gives CASSLSDTQYF. The chain couples TRBV11-3 to TRBJ2-3; D not resolved. Germline CDR1 reads SGHNT; CDR2 reads YENEEA. The CDR3 loop spans 11 amino acids. The V end was cut by 5 bases, the J end by 4 bases, with 4 bases between.

The rearrangement joins TRBV5-1 to TRBJ2-7, with 10 positions matching TRBD1. Germline CDR1 reads SGHRS; CDR2 reads YFSETQ. The CDR3 totals 14 residues. The junction had 5 bases not matched to a gene; V was cut back by 4 bases and J by 4 bases. The CDR3 spells CASSLDRGRYEQYF. CDR3 coding DNA: TGCGCCAGCAGCCTGGACAGGGGGAGGTACGAGCAGTACTTC.

The chain couples TRBV5-1 to TRBJ1-2; D gene uncertain. This CDR3 region has 12 residues. CDR1 is SGHRS, CDR2 YFSETQ, per germline. Trimming removed 0 bases from V and 7 bases from J, with 7 bases in between. CDR3 loop: CASSLGEGGYTF. Here the CDR3 DNA reads TGCGCCAGCAGCTTGGGAGAGGGTGGCTACACCTTC.

The chain employs TRBV5-1 and TRBJ1-1; TRBD1 is a possible D gene (6 bases). The CDR3 extends over 16 amino acids. Germline CDR1 and CDR2: SGHRS and YFSETQ. Trimming shortened V by 7 bases and J by 1 base, and 20 bases separated the two germline ends. The chain's CDR3 is CASGRGAGGQNTEAFF. The CDR3 bases are TGCGCCAGCGGGCGTGGGGCCGGGGGGCAGAACACTGAAGCTTTCTTT.

This chain uses TRBV7-2 with TRBJ2-5; 16 bases map to TRBD2. J was trimmed by 5 bases and V by 4 bases; bases with no gene match: 13. CDR1 is SGHTA, CDR2 FQGNSA, per germline. This CDR3 has 19 amino acids. The CDR3 reads CASSSARGLAGGQRETQYF. For the CDR3, the DNA is TGTGCCAGCAGCTCAGCGAGGGGACTAGCGGGGGGGCAGAGGGAGACCCAGTACTTC.

The chain has TRBV6-5 and TRBJ1-2, with a possible D match to TRBD1 (5 bases). CDR1 MNHEY and CDR2 SVGAGI come from the germline V gene. Deletions cut 7 bases from V and 8 bases from J, with 14 bases between. CDR3 length: 12 residues. The CDR3, as DNA: TGTGCCAGCACCCGGGGGGGTGGGGGCTACACCTTC. This codes for CASTRGGGGYTF.

V and J are TRBV27 and TRBJ1-1; D ambiguous. With 3 bases removed from V and 1 base from J, the gap between germline ends came to 6 bases. This CDR3 has 13 residues. Germline V CDR1 and CDR2: MNHEY, SMNVEV (reference sequence). CDR3 region: CASSFSGNTEAFF. CDR3 in DNA: TGTGCCAGCAGTTTCAGTGGGAACACTGAAGCTTTCTTT.

V and J are TRBV28 and TRBJ1-4; TRBD1 matches at 7 bases. This CDR3 contains 14 residues. V was pared by 6 bases and J by 8 bases, with 9 bases of the junction left unmatched. CDR1 and CDR2 from the germline V gene are MDHEN and SYDVKM. This chain's CDR3 is CASSLVRQGEKLFF. CDR3 nucleotide sequence: TGTGCCAGCAGCCTTGTCCGACAGGGAGAAAAACTGTTTTTT.

This chain joins TRBV25-1 and TRBJ2-3; D may be TRBD2 (6 bases). Germline assignment: CDR1 MGHDK and CDR2 SYGVNS. The CDR3 extends over 14 amino acids. V lost 6 bases, J lost 3 bases, and 13 bases lay in between. CDR3 amino acids: CASRLGGTTDTQYF. The CDR3 DNA sequence: TGTGCCAGCAGATTGGGGGGTACGACAGATACGCAGTATTTT.

CDR3 bases: TGTGCCAGCAGCCAGGAGAGGGGGATAGATACGCAGTATTTT. Translating gives CASSQERGIDTQYF. V gene TRBV2 combines with J gene TRBJ2-3, with D possibly TRBD1 on 6 matching bases. Germline V CDR1 and CDR2: SNHLY, FYNNEI. Trimming cost V 6 bases and J 5 bases, with 15 bases left between them. The length of the CDR3 is 14 residues.

The rearrangement joins TRBV15 to TRBJ2-3; the D gene is possibly TRBD1 (5 bases). Germline CDR1 LNHNV, CDR2 YYDKDF (reference sequence). V was pared by 0 bases and J by 2 bases, with 12 bases between. The CDR3 runs to 16 residues. The CDR3 coding sequence is TGTGCCACCAGCAGAGAGCGCAGGGTGGTCACAGATACGCAGTATTTT. Amino acids: CATSRERRVVTDTQYF.

The J gene is TRBJ2-5, the V gene TRBV9; 8 bases line up with TRBD1. V shed 4 bases and J 3 bases; nucleotides not matched to a gene: 14. Germline CDR1 and CDR2: SGDLS and YYNGEE. This CDR3 has 17 residues. The CDR3 is CASSPIDSGGIEETQYF. The CDR3 DNA is TGTGCCAGCAGCCCAATTGATTCAGGGGGCATCGAAGAGACCCAGTACTTC.